The 27 T cell receptor beta chains given below trace back to one sample, sequenced in a study of T cell responses to AZD1222 COVID-19 vaccine. Profiling relied on immunoSEQ multiplex PCR, and the TCRdb table lists in-frame clones only, not all of them. The sample includes roughly 200,000 clones, around 94% seen only once; the top ten take 1.7%. Sequencing used peripheral blood, obtained 28 days after the second dose of the MenACWY control vaccine. The receptors shown here come from an adult who received the MenACWY meningococcal vaccine as a control.

The chain is built from TRBV6-1 and TRBJ2-2; D is undetermined. This CDR3 is 15 amino acids long. Per the germline V gene, CDR1 is MNHNS and CDR2 is SASEGT. The V end lost 2 bases, the J end lost 6 bases, and 13 bases lay between the germline ends. The CDR3: CASSEMSKVAGELFF. The CDR3 region has the DNA TGTGCCAGCAGTGAAATGAGTAAGGTGGCCGGGGAGCTGTTTTTT.

The chain has TRBV4-1 and TRBJ2-7; 8 bases fit TRBD1. The CDR3 has 17 amino acids. Trimming cost V 0 bases and J 0 bases; bases outside gene matches: 7. Germline loops: CDR1 MGHRA, CDR2 YSYEKL. CDR3 protein: CASSQEMGQAYSYEQYF. The CDR3 DNA is TGCGCCAGCAGCCAAGAAATGGGACAGGCGTACTCCTACGAGCAGTACTTC.

On this clone itself: The same CDR3 arises from other DNA sequences in this sample as well. In DNA form, the CDR3 reads TGTGCCAGCAGCTTGGAACAGTATAATTCACCCCTCCACTTT. Encoded protein: CASSLEQYNSPLHF. The chain couples TRBV7-9 to TRBJ1-6; D gene uncertain. Germline CDR1 SEHNR, CDR2 FQNEAQ (reference sequence). The CDR3 is 14 residues long. V was trimmed by 3 bases and J by 4 bases, leaving 7 bases between them.

As DNA, the CDR3 is TGTGCCAGCAGCTTGGCGGGACGAAATTCACCCCTCCACTTT. Protein product: CASSLAGRNSPLHF. V gene TRBV5-4 combines with J gene TRBJ1-6, with a weak D call TRBD1 (5 bases). CDR3 length: 14 amino acids. Germline V gene sequence: CDR1 SGHNT, CDR2 YYREEE (reference sequence). Deletions cut 0 bases from V and 7 bases from J, with 8 bases between.

This chain connects TRBV4-1 to TRBJ1-6; tentatively, D is TRBD1 (5 bases). The CDR3 consists of 17 residues. The V gene's germline CDR1 is MGHRA and CDR2 YSYEKL. The V gene lost 1 base and the J gene lost 4 bases, with 14 bases spanning the gap. In nucleotides, the CDR3 is TGCGCCAGCAGCCAAGGCGTTGGGACGGGGTATAATTCACCCCTCCACTTT. It codes for CASSQGVGTGYNSPLHF.

This chain links TRBV5-1 with TRBJ2-7, with 9 bases aligning to TRBD1. CDR3 length: 15 amino acids. Trimming at V came to 0 bases and at J to 6 bases, leaving 7 bases not matched to a gene. In germline, CDR1 is SGHRS, CDR2 YFSETQ. CDR3 DNA: TGCGCCAGCAGCTTGGTGGGACAGGGTCAAAGCGAGCAGTACTTC. This gives the protein CASSLVGQGQSEQYF.

This chain links TRBV7-3 with TRBJ2-3; TRBD1 aligns across 8 bases. The CDR3 extends over 12 amino acids. Trimming at V came to 6 bases and at J to 8 bases, leaving 4 bases not matched to a gene. Germline V gene data show CDR1 as SGHTA and CDR2 as FQGTGA. CDR3 protein: CASSFTGGTQYF. CDR3 nucleotide sequence: TGTGCCAGCAGTTTCACAGGGGGTACGCAGTATTTT.

This clone has a handful of counts. Other DNA sequences of this sample code for an identical CDR3. The chain is built from TRBV29-1 and TRBJ2-1; 14 nucleotides match TRBD2. The CDR3 spans 13 residues. CDR1 is SQVTM, CDR2 ANQGSEA, per germline. Unmatched junction bases numbered 5, after V lost 7 bases and J lost 9 bases. The CDR3 protein is CSAGLAGGVEQFF. The CDR3, as DNA: TGCAGCGCTGGACTAGCGGGAGGAGTTGAGCAGTTCTTC.

The V call is TRBV7-2, the J call TRBJ2-1, with D perhaps given as TRBD1 or TRBD2 (5 bases each). V was shortened by 1 base and J by 2 bases, with 9 bases between the two germline ends. The length of the CDR3 is 15 residues. Germline lookup yields CDR1 SGHTA and CDR2 FQGNSA. The CDR3: CASSLVVGAYNEQFF. CDR3 sequence (DNA): TGTGCCAGCAGCTTAGTTGTGGGGGCCTACAATGAGCAGTTCTTC. Together with reference TRBV7-2 and TRBJ2-1, the CDR3 gives the full variable domain: GAGVSQSPSNKVTEKGKDVELRCDPISGHTALYWYRQSLGQGLEFLIYFQGNSAPDKSGLPSDRFSAERTGGSVSTLTIQRTQQEDSAVYLCASSLVVGAYNEQFFGPGTRLTVL.

The chain uses TRBV6-2 or TRBV6-3 and TRBJ2-7; TRBD2 matches 11 bases. CDR3 length: 17 amino acids. The germline V gene encodes CDR1 MNHEY and CDR2 SVGEGT. Trimming removed 2 bases from V and 0 bases from J; junction bases left unmatched: 6. CDR3 DNA sequence: TGTGCCAGCAGTTACCCTACTAGCGGGAGACTCTCCTACGAGCAGTACTTC. Its translation: CASSYPTSGRLSYEQYF.

This chain joins TRBV6-5 and TRBJ1-3; D is ambiguous. With 4 bases removed from V and 1 base from J, the gap between germline ends came to 11 bases. Germline CDR1 and CDR2: MNHEY and SVGAGI. The CDR3 contains 15 residues. CDR3 sequence (DNA): TGTGCCAGCAGTTCCGCCGGAGCTTCTGGAAACACCATATATTTT. Amino acids: CASSSAGASGNTIYF.

This sequence joins TRBV6-5 and TRBJ2-5; D is possibly TRBD2 (6 bases). V was clipped by 4 bases and J by 5 bases, with 8 bases between them. There are 12 residues in the CDR3. Germline-derived CDR1 and CDR2 are MNHEY and SVGAGI. CDR3 nucleotide sequence: TGTGCCAGCAGTTCGAGCGGGGAGACCCAGTACTTC. This codes for CASSSSGETQYF.

The V gene is TRBV15, the J gene TRBJ1-2; D is undetermined. The length of the CDR3 is 16 residues. Looked up from germline, CDR1 is LNHNV and CDR2 is YYDKDF (reference sequence). Trimming took off 3 bases at V and 4 bases at J, with 18 bases between the two ends. The DNA of the CDR3 is TGTGCCACCAGCAGGACCCCAGGCGGCGTGATCTATGGCTACACCTTC. Translating gives CATSRTPGGVIYGYTF.

This chain links TRBV18 with TRBJ2-1; TRBD1 matches 7 bases. Trimming took 5 bases from V and 5 from J; bases not matched to a gene: 3. The CDR3 runs 13 residues. Germline V lookup: CDR1 KGHSH, CDR2 LQKENI. CDR3 sequence reads: CASSRQGNNEQFF. In DNA form, the CDR3 reads TGTGCCAGCTCAAGACAGGGTAACAATGAGCAGTTCTTC.

The chain links TRBV28 to TRBJ2-7, with a tentative D call TRBD2 (6 bases). The CDR3 sequence is 14 residues long. The germline V gene has CDR1 MDHEN and CDR2 SYDVKM. V lost 1 base and J 6 bases, leaving 13 bases between the germline ends. The DNA of the CDR3 is TGTGCCAGCAGTTTATACGCGACTAGTCGCGAGCAGTACTTC. Its translation is CASSLYATSREQYF. The whole variable domain, filled in from reference TRBV28 and TRBJ2-7, reads DVKVTQSSRYLVKRTGEKVFLECVQDMDHENMFWYRQDPGLGLRLIYFSYDVKMKEKGDIPEGYSVSREKKERFSLILESASTNQTSMYLCASSLYATSREQYFGPGTRLTVT.

The chain recombines TRBV6-2 or TRBV6-3 with TRBJ2-3; no definite D call. The V gene's germline CDR1 is MNHEY and CDR2 SVGEGT. V lost 5 bases, J lost 2 bases, and 8 bases lay in between. CDR3 length: 13 amino acids. CDR3 nucleotides: TGTGCCAGCAGTACGGGTTCCACAGATACGCAGTATTTT. Translating gives CASSTGSTDTQYF.

The chain recombines TRBV11-3 with TRBJ2-1; 8 positions match TRBD1. The CDR3 sequence is 15 residues long. Germline trimming cut 1 base from V and 9 bases from J; bases unmatched to any gene: 8. The germline V gene has CDR1 SGHNT and CDR2 YENEEA. CDR3 protein: CASSLGGQGGREQFF. CDR3 nucleotides: TGTGCCAGCAGCTTAGGAGGACAGGGTGGTCGTGAGCAGTTCTTC. The full variable domain, rest sourced from reference TRBV11-3 and TRBJ2-1, is EAGVVQSPRYKIIEKKQPVAFWCNPISGHNTLYWYLQNLGQGPELLIRYENEEAVDDSQLPKDRFSAERLKGVDSTLKIQPAELGDSAVYLCASSLGGQGGREQFFGPGTRLTVL.

The chain employs TRBV11-1 and TRBJ1-1, with D unresolved. The germline CDR1 and CDR2 sequences are SGHAT and FQDESV (reference sequence). CDR3 length: 13 amino acids. V lost 0 bases and J lost 3, with 5 bases in between. CDR3 bases: TGTGCCAGCAGCTTAGCGCAGTACACTGAAGCTTTCTTT. Protein product: CASSLAQYTEAFF.

The chain employs TRBV7-2 and TRBJ2-5, with 10 bases identical to TRBD2. The length of the CDR3 is 17 residues. V was clipped by 2 bases and J by 4 bases; unmatched bases: 10. The germline CDR1 and CDR2 sequences are SGHTA and FQGNSA. CDR3 sequence (DNA): TGTGCCAGCAGCTTAAGATCGGCTAGCGGGAGATTAGAGACCCAGTACTTC. The encoded protein is CASSLRSASGRLETQYF.

The V call is TRBV5-8, the J call TRBJ2-7; perhaps TRBD2 as D (5 bases). The CDR3 totals 16 residues. In germline, CDR1 is SGHTS, CDR2 YDEGEE. V was clipped by 2 bases and J by 1 base, with 16 bases between them. The CDR3 loop is CASSFTSGSLSYEQYF. The CDR3 DNA is TGTGCCAGCAGCTTTACGAGTGGGAGCTTATCCTACGAGCAGTACTTC.

The chain links TRBV7-6 to TRBJ2-1; TRBD2 agrees at 12 bases. Looked up from germline, CDR1 is SGHVS and CDR2 is FNYEAQ. The CDR3 is 19 amino acids. J gave up 0 bases and V 1 base, and 7 bases lay outside the gene matches. CDR3 sequence: CASSLGRTSGDYSYNEQFF. CDR3 nucleotide sequence: TGTGCCAGCAGCTTAGGAAGGACTAGCGGGGACTACTCCTACAATGAGCAGTTCTTC.

The J gene is TRBJ2-6, the V gene TRBV7-9, with 8 nucleotides matching TRBD1. There are 15 residues in the CDR3. The V segment lost 5 bases and the J segment 4 bases; nucleotides outside the gene matches: 4. Germline V lookup: CDR1 SEHNR, CDR2 FQNEAQ (reference sequence). CDR3 region: CASSPTGVGANVLTF. In DNA, the CDR3 is TGTGCCAGCAGCCCGACAGGGGTAGGGGCCAACGTCCTGACTTTC. Full variable domain (rest looked up from reference TRBV7-9 and TRBJ2-6): DTGVSQNPRHKITKRGQNVTFRCDPISEHNRLYWYRQTLGQGPEFLTYFQNEAQLEKSRLLSDRFSAERPKGSFSTLEIQRTEQGDSAMYLCASSPTGVGANVLTFGAGSRLTVL.

In DNA form, the CDR3 reads TGTGCCAGCGCGGGGGAGACCCAGTACTTC. Translating it yields CASAGETQYF. This sequence joins TRBV28 and TRBJ2-5, with D perhaps matching TRBD2 (6 bases). The CDR3 is made up of 10 amino acids. Germline assignment: CDR1 MDHEN and CDR2 SYDVKM. V gave up 8 bases and J gave up 5 bases, with 6 bases separating them.

The V and J genes are TRBV28 and TRBJ1-2; D is perhaps TRBD1 (5 bases). This CDR3 has 13 residues. CDR1 MDHEN and CDR2 SYDVKM come from the germline V gene. V was pared by 10 bases and J by 2 bases, with 14 bases between. The CDR3 region has the DNA TGTGCCACTTTTAATGGGGCCAACTATGGCTACACCTTC. Its protein product is CATFNGANYGYTF.

The chain uses TRBV2 and TRBJ2-5; D possibly uses TRBD1 or TRBD2 (5 bases each). From germline, CDR1 is SNHLY and CDR2 FYNNEI. The CDR3 consists of 14 residues. Trimming removed 7 bases at V and 1 base at J, with 13 bases between. The CDR3: CASNVFGTQETQYF. The CDR3 DNA follows: TGTGCCAGCAACGTTTTCGGGACCCAAGAGACCCAGTACTTC.

The chain couples TRBV7-9 to TRBJ1-1; D unclear. The CDR3 runs 13 residues. Trimming shortened V by 1 base and J by 5 bases, and 8 bases separated the two germline ends. Germline CDR1 reads SEHNR; CDR2 reads FQNEAQ (reference sequence). In DNA, the CDR3 is TGTGCCAGCAGCTTAGTGATAAATACTGAAGCTTTCTTT. Translation gives CASSLVINTEAFF.

The rearrangement links TRBV5-4 to TRBJ1-2, with D tentatively TRBD1 (5 bases). Looked up from germline, CDR1 is SGHNT and CDR2 is YYREEE (reference sequence). V gave up 4 bases and J gave up 0 bases, with 19 bases separating them. The CDR3 runs to 17 residues. The chain's CDR3 is CASSPRGGSFSNYGYTF. DNA for the CDR3: TGTGCCAGCAGCCCGAGGGGAGGCTCGTTCTCTAACTATGGCTACACCTTC.